This T cell receptor beta chain was documented in a study of naive and memory T cell subsets. The study's findings and limits: The power law exponent of TCR abundance differed between naive and memory cells. From naive to CM, EM and EMRA, diversity decreased and Gini increased. A few larger clonotypes appeared in naive repertoires, especially CD8, possibly memory cells re-expressing CD45RA.

Germline V gene lookup returns CDR1 SEHNR and CDR2 FQNEAQ (reference sequence). The CDR3 has 11 residues. The V gene lost 10 bases and the J gene lost 6 bases, with 9 bases spanning the gap. Comment on this clonotype: Its antigen is currently unknown.

From the second PCR step, alpha and beta chains were amplified apart. Both TRBC1 and TRBC2 were covered by a beta constant-region primer of two equimolar oligonucleotides. Nested alpha and beta constant-region primers with the SP2 primer drove four PCR rounds on ligated cDNA. TCRdb re-derived calls from the UMI-ligation and nested PCR reads in MiXCR, one entry per CDR3 protein. The repertoire holds 120,000 to 150,000 distinct CDR3 sequences, with approximately 22% as singletons. V is TRBV7-9 and J is TRBJ2-2, with TRBD2 as a possible D gene (5 bases). The receptor was isolated from a human donor in good health. Sequencing was done on a sample of naive CD4+ T cells from blood. The CDR3 bases are TGTGCCACAGCGGATCCCGGGGAGCTGTTTTTT. Its protein is CATADPGELFF.